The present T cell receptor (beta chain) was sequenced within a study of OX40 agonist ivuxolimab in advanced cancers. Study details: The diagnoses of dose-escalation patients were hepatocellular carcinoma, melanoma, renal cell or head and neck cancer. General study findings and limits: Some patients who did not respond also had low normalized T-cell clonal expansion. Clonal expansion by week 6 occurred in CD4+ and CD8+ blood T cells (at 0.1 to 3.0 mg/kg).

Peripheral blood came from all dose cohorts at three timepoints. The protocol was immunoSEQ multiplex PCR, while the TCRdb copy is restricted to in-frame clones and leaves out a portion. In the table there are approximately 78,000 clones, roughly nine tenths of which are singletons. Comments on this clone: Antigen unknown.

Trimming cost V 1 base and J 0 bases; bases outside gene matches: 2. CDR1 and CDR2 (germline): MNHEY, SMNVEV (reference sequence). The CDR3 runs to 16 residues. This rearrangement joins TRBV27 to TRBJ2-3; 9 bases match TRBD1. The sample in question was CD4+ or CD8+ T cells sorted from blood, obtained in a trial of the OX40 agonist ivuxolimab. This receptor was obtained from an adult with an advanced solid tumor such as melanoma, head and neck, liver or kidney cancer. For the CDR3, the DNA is TGTGCCAGCAGTTTATACAGGGGGCTGAGCACAGATACGCAGTATTTT. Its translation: CASSLYRGLSTDTQYF.